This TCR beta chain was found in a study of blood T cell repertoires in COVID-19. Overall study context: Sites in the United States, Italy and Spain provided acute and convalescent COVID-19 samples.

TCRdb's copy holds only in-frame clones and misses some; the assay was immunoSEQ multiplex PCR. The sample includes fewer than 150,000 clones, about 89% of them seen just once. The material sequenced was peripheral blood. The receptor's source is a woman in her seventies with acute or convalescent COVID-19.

The CDR3 sequence is CASSVGQGAYEQYF. The CDR3 DNA reads as TGTGCCAGCAGCGTAGGACAGGGAGCCTACGAGCAGTACTTC. The chain combines TRBV9 with TRBJ2-7, with TRBD1 matching over 7 bases. The V and J ends lost 0 bases and 2 bases, in that order; junction bases with no gene match: 2. CDR1 and CDR2 from the germline V gene are SGDLS and YYNGEE. The CDR3 runs to 14 residues.